These 11 T cell receptor beta chains share one sample of origin, sequenced in a study of breast tumors, draining lymph nodes, adjacent tissues. Axillary draining lymph nodes of breast cancer patients supplied the node samples. MiXCR, applied by TCRdb to the multiplex PCR reads, yields one record per CDR3 protein. This sample yields about 170,000 distinct CDR3 sequences, of which roughly a third are seen a single time; 3% to 4.5% belongs to the top ten. What was sequenced was axillary lymph node tissue. The receptors come from a female donor with breast cancer. Some clones in this sample may be carry-over from other donors' samples.

This clonotype was observed at least ten times. CDR3 loop: CASSLSSGGHYNEQFF. The CDR3 bases are TGTGCCAGCAGCTTAAGTAGCGGGGGCCACTACAATGAGCAGTTCTTC. The chain carries TRBV7-8 and TRBJ2-1, with 9 nucleotides matching TRBD2. Trimming removed 2 bases from V and 3 bases from J; junction bases left unmatched: 5. The CDR3 covers 16 residues. Germline CDR1 SGHVS, CDR2 FQNEAQ.

This clonotype showed up many times. The chain couples TRBV7-2 to TRBJ2-1; tentatively, D is TRBD2 (6 bases). V was clipped by 6 bases and J by 1 base, with 22 bases between them. The CDR3 covers 18 residues. Germline V gene lookup returns CDR1 SGHTA and CDR2 FQGNSA. As DNA, the CDR3 is TGTGCCAGCAGTCACCCGAGGAGAGCGGGTCTATCCTACAATGAGCAGTTCTTC. Translated: CASSHPRRAGLSYNEQFF.

The rearrangement uses TRBV5-1 and TRBJ2-1, with TRBD2 matching over 11 bases. J gave up 6 bases and V 0 bases, and 11 bases lay outside the gene matches. Germline CDR1 reads SGHRS; CDR2 reads YFSETQ. CDR3 length: 18 residues. CDR3 sequence: CASSLDLAGGPPINEQFF. As DNA, the CDR3 is TGCGCCAGCAGCTTGGACCTAGCGGGAGGCCCCCCGATCAATGAGCAGTTCTTC.

CDR3 protein: CAWGGAGNTIYF. The CDR3 nucleotides are TGTGCCTGGGGGGGGGCCGGAAACACCATATATTTT. This chain connects TRBV30 to TRBJ1-3; possibly TRBD1 for D (6 bases). The CDR3 is 12 residues long. The germline V gene encodes CDR1 GTSNPN and CDR2 SVGIG (reference sequence). Trimming stripped 5 bases from V and 4 bases from J, with 9 bases between.

The V gene is TRBV15, the J gene TRBJ2-1; 14 bases align to TRBD2. There are 17 residues in the CDR3. J lost 9 bases, V lost 3 bases, and 10 bases had no gene match. Germline loops: CDR1 LNHNV, CDR2 YYDKDF (reference sequence). The CDR3 sequence: CATSRTSGLAGVGEQFF. CDR3 nucleotides: TGTGCCACCAGCAGGACATCGGGACTAGCGGGGGTGGGTGAGCAGTTCTTC.

Remarks on this clonotype: Just one base apart from a much larger clone, this may be a read error. This rearrangement joins TRBV5-1 to TRBJ2-5; D is ambiguous. Germline values: CDR1 SGHRS, CDR2 YFSETQ. This CDR3 has 15 residues. Trimming shortened V by 0 bases and J by 1 base, and 10 bases separated the two germline ends. CDR3 in amino acids: CASSLGVSPQETQYF. The CDR3 coding sequence is TGCGCCAGCAGCTTGGGAGTTAGCCCCCAAGAGACCCAGTACTTC.

This clonotype was counted ten times or more. A much larger clone differs from this one at a single base, so this may be a read error. The rearrangement links TRBV20-1 to TRBJ2-7; TRBD2 agrees at 14 bases. CDR3 size: 16 residues. Germline V gene data show CDR1 as DFQATT and CDR2 as SNEGSKA (reference sequence). J gave up 6 bases and V 5 bases, and 12 bases lay outside the gene matches. The CDR3 sequence: CSALPGLAGAPGEQYF. CDR3 sequence (DNA): TGCAGTGCTTTACCGGGACTAGCGGGAGCGCCAGGCGAGCAGTACTTC.

A note on this clonotype: This sequence may be a read error, since a much larger clone differs from it by one base. This is likely a read error, given that the CDR3 carries no conserved phenylalanine or tryptophan at its end. V is TRBV5-5 and J is TRBJ1-5; 9 bases map to TRBD1. J was trimmed by 7 bases and V by 2 bases; bases with no gene match: 7. Germline CDR1 reads SGHKS; CDR2 reads YYEKEE (reference sequence). The CDR3 covers 15 residues. This chain's CDR3 is CASSLVDRGGQPQHL. Here the CDR3 DNA reads TGTGCCAGCAGCTTAGTGGACAGGGGAGGGCAGCCCCAGCATCTT.

The chain recombines TRBV3-1 with TRBJ1-5, with 9 bases matching TRBD1. The length of the CDR3 is 16 residues. Germline V gene data show CDR1 as LGHDT and CDR2 as YNNKEL (reference sequence). The ends lost 3 bases at V and 3 bases at J; junction bases unmatched: 6. The DNA for the CDR3 is TGTGCCAGCAGCCATAGAAGGACAGGGGACAATCAGCCCCAGCATTTT. This encodes CASSHRRTGDNQPQHF.

A few counts support this clonotype. The conserved final phenylalanine or tryptophan is absent from the CDR3, which likely points to a read error. The chain recombines TRBV18 with TRBJ2-5; D remains ambiguous. Germline V gene sequence: CDR1 KGHSH, CDR2 LQKENI. The CDR3 totals 12 residues. Trimming took off 0 bases at V and 5 bases at J, with 4 bases between the two ends. Here the CDR3 reads CASSPPGETQYS. The CDR3 DNA sequence: TGTGCCAGCTCACCACCGGGGGAGACCCAGTACTCC.

The DNA of the CDR3 is TGTGCCAGCAGCTCGGGAGGACAGGAGAACTATGGCTACACCTTC. Its translation: CASSSGGQENYGYTF. The chain employs TRBV9 and TRBJ1-2; TRBD1 agrees at 7 bases. This CDR3 region has 15 residues. Germline values: CDR1 SGDLS, CDR2 YYNGEE. V was pared by 4 bases and J by 2 bases, with 8 bases of the junction left unmatched.